The 28 T cell receptor beta chains given below trace back to one sample, sequenced in a study of cytomegalovirus exposure and HLA in healthy donors. The PCR had 60 Vbeta and 13 Jbeta primers. Method: immunoSEQ multiplex PCR; TCRdb's copy keeps in-frame clones and lacks some. In the table there are about 110,000 clones, about two thirds of which are singletons. The sequenced sample was PBMCs. Source of these receptors: a woman in her 70s in good health and CMV-seropositive.

V gene TRBV7-3 combines with J gene TRBJ2-4; 7 bases are shared with TRBD2. The CDR3 is made up of 14 amino acids. Germline CDR1 and CDR2: SGHTA and FQGTGA. V shed 3 bases and J 7 bases; nucleotides not matched to a gene: 6. The CDR3 coding sequence is TGTGCCAGCAGCTTGGGGGGGGAGGGGAACATTCAGTACTTC. It codes for CASSLGGEGNIQYF. The complete variable domain, with remaining parts taken from reference TRBV7-3 and TRBJ2-4, reads GAGVSQTPSNKVTEKGKYVELRCDPISGHTALYWYRQSLGQGPEFLIYFQGTGAADDSGLPNDRFFAVRPEGSVSTLKIQRTERGDSAVYLCASSLGGEGNIQYFGAGTRLSVL.

Here the CDR3 DNA reads TGTGCCAGCAGCCCAAGATGGGGACTGAGTTACGAGCAGTACTTC. As protein: CASSPRWGLSYEQYF. The chain recombines TRBV14 with TRBJ2-7; maybe TRBD2 (6 bases). V was pared by 4 bases and J by 4 bases, with 17 bases between. This CDR3 has 15 residues. Germline values: CDR1 SGHDN, CDR2 FVKESK.

V is TRBV29-1 and J is TRBJ2-3; 11 nucleotides agree with TRBD2. CDR1 SQVTM and CDR2 ANQGSEA come from the germline V gene. V gave up 1 base and J gave up 4 bases; unmatched junction bases: 1. CDR3 size: 14 residues. CDR3 loop: CSVEVLAGADTQYF. CDR3 sequence (DNA): TGCAGCGTTGAAGTACTAGCGGGGGCAGATACGCAGTATTTT.

This clone was picked up one time. The genes are TRBV27 and TRBJ1-5, with a weak D call TRBD1 (5 bases). The CDR3 is 15 amino acids. The V end lost 5 bases, the J end lost 0 bases, and 11 bases lay between the germline ends. Germline lookup yields CDR1 MNHEY and CDR2 SMNVEV (reference sequence). The CDR3 DNA sequence: TGTGCCAGCAGTCCGGCGGGGGTTAGCAATCAGCCCCAGCATTTT. The encoded protein is CASSPAGVSNQPQHF.

The J gene is TRBJ1-2, the V gene TRBV30; TRBD1 matches at 7 bases. This CDR3 comprises 13 residues. Per the germline V gene, CDR1 is GTSNPN and CDR2 is SVGIG (reference sequence). The J segment lost 7 bases and the V segment lost 2 bases, leaving 7 bases of the junction unmatched. As DNA, the CDR3 is TGTGCCTGGAGTTCAACAGGGGTGGGTGGCTACACCTTC. It specifies CAWSSTGVGGYTF.

This clone was detected a few times. The chain is built from TRBV5-1 and TRBJ1-1; unclear D gene. Germline V gene lookup returns CDR1 SGHRS and CDR2 YFSETQ. This CDR3 has 15 amino acids. V lost 4 bases and J 0 bases, leaving 13 bases between the germline ends. Here the CDR3 reads CASSRAEGLNTEAFF. The CDR3 nucleotides are TGCGCCAGCAGCCGGGCAGAGGGTTTGAACACTGAAGCTTTCTTT. The full variable domain, rest sourced from reference TRBV5-1 and TRBJ1-1, is KAGVTQTPRYLIKTRGQQVTLSCSPISGHRSVSWYQQTPGQGLQFLFEYFSETQRNKGNFPGRFSGRQFSNSRSEMNVSTLELGDSALYLCASSRAEGLNTEAFFGQGTRLTVV.

The rearrangement uses TRBV5-5 and TRBJ2-7, with TRBD2 as a possible D gene (5 bases). Germline V gene data show CDR1 as SGHKS and CDR2 as YYEKEE (reference sequence). V was pared by 6 bases and J by 3 bases, with 16 bases between. The CDR3 length is 14 residues. CDR3 in amino acids: CASTPRSDVYEQYF. CDR3 sequence (DNA): TGTGCCAGCACCCCTCGTAGCGACGTCTACGAGCAGTACTTC. The variable domain in full, with the rest retrieved from reference TRBV5-5 and TRBJ2-7, is DAGVTQSPTHLIKTRGQQVTLRCSPISGHKSVSWYQQVLGQGPQFIFQYYEKEERGRGNFPDRFSARQFPNYSSELNVNALLLGDSALYLCASTPRSDVYEQYFGPGTRLTVT.

The CDR3 region is CASRSGGTEAFF. The CDR3 nucleotides read TGTGCCAGCAGATCGGGGGGCACTGAAGCTTTCTTT. The rearrangement uses TRBV5-6 and TRBJ1-1, with D possibly matching TRBD1 (5 bases). This CDR3 region has 12 residues. Germline V CDR1 and CDR2: SGHDT, YYEEEE. V lost 5 bases and J 4 bases, leaving 9 bases between the germline ends. The full variable domain, rest sourced from reference TRBV5-6 and TRBJ1-1, is DAGVTQSPTHLIKTRGQQVTLRCSPKSGHDTVSWYQQALGQGPQFIFQYYEEEERQRGNFPDRFSGHQFPNYSSELNVNALLLGDSALYLCASRSGGTEAFFGQGTRLTVV.

The J gene is TRBJ2-2, the V gene TRBV14, with TRBD2 matching 9 bases. Trimming at V came to 1 base and at J to 6 bases, leaving 6 bases not matched to a gene. Looked up from germline, CDR1 is SGHDN and CDR2 is FVKESK. This CDR3 contains 16 residues. CDR3 sequence: CASSQVTGGGAGELFF. The CDR3 DNA reads as TGTGCCAGCAGCCAAGTGACTGGCGGGGGGGCCGGGGAGCTGTTTTTT.

V gene TRBV15 combines with J gene TRBJ1-4; the D is unclear. In germline, CDR1 is LNHNV, CDR2 YYDKDF (reference sequence). The CDR3 covers 14 residues. Trimming left V 5 bases short and J 4 bases short, with 11 bases between. CDR3 coding DNA: TGTGCCACCAGCGAGACGGGGAGTAATGAAAAACTGTTTTTT. This sequence encodes CATSETGSNEKLFF. Based on the CDR3 plus reference TRBV15 and TRBJ1-4, the full variable domain is DAMVIQNPRYQVTQFGKPVTLSCSQTLNHNVMYWYQQKSSQAPKLLFHYYDKDFNNEADTPDNFQSRRPNTSFCFLDIRSPGLGDTAMYLCATSETGSNEKLFFGSGTQLSVL.

This clone is a singleton in its sample. This chain uses TRBV28 with TRBJ1-1; D might be TRBD1 (6 bases). Trimming removed 5 bases at V and 6 bases at J, with 19 bases between. Germline CDR1 reads MDHEN; CDR2 reads SYDVKM. This CDR3 contains 15 residues. The CDR3 DNA is TGTGCCAGCAGTCCCCATGAAGCAGGGGTCCCTGAAGCTTTCTTT. Its translation: CASSPHEAGVPEAFF.

The chain combines TRBV7-2 with TRBJ2-1, with 10 bases lining up with TRBD2. The V and J ends lost 2 bases and 6 bases, in that order; junction bases with no gene match: 7. Per the germline V gene, CDR1 is SGHTA and CDR2 is FQGNSA. This CDR3 is 16 amino acids long. The CDR3 spells CASSLSLSGGLNEQFF. CDR3 DNA sequence: TGTGCCAGCAGCTTATCGCTTAGCGGGGGGCTCAATGAGCAGTTCTTC.

The V call is TRBV1, the J call TRBJ1-1; the D call TRBD1 from the table was never checked on the DNA. TRBV1 is a listed pseudogene. CDR3 size: 15 residues. The CDR3 bases are TGCACCAGCAGCCATCGTTCAGGGGGGAACACTGAAGCTTTCTTT. Translated, it gives CTSSHRSGGNTEAFF.

There are a few counts of this clone. The chain uses TRBV11-1 and TRBJ2-1; perhaps TRBD1 as D (6 bases). V shed 5 bases and J shed 6 bases, with 11 bases lying between them. The CDR3 spans 13 residues. Germline CDR1 and CDR2: SGHAT and FQDESV (reference sequence). CDR3 sequence (DNA): TGTGCCAGCAGCATTGTCAGGGGCAATGAGCAGTTCTTC. Translated: CASSIVRGNEQFF.

This clone has a handful of counts. The J gene is TRBJ1-1, the V gene TRBV2; D gene ambiguous. Germline CDR1 and CDR2: SNHLY and FYNNEI. Trimming removed 4 bases at V and 0 bases at J, with 6 bases between. The CDR3 consists of 13 residues. CDR3 region: CASSAAVNTEAFF. Here the CDR3 DNA reads TGTGCCAGCAGTGCTGCGGTGAACACTGAAGCTTTCTTT.

The chain links TRBV5-6 to TRBJ2-4; D perhaps matches TRBD1 (6 bases). Germline loops: CDR1 SGHDT, CDR2 YYEEEE. There are 13 residues in the CDR3. The V and J ends lost 6 bases and 5 bases respectively, with 12 bases between them. The CDR3 here is CASTKAGENIQYF. The CDR3 nucleotides read TGTGCCAGCACAAAAGCAGGGGAAAACATTCAGTACTTC.

The chain joins TRBV7-9 to TRBJ2-2, with 9 bases matching TRBD1. The CDR3 runs 17 residues. Germline lookup yields CDR1 SEHNR and CDR2 FQNEAQ (reference sequence). V was clipped by 1 base and J by 1 base; unmatched bases: 4. Here the CDR3 DNA reads TGTGCCAGCAGCTTAGGCACGGGACAGGGGAACACCGGGGAGCTGTTTTTT. This sequence encodes CASSLGTGQGNTGELFF.

The chain joins TRBV4-2 to TRBJ1-1, with TRBD1 as a possible D gene (6 bases). This CDR3 has 15 residues. V was clipped by 0 bases and J by 4 bases, with 12 bases between them. Germline lookup yields CDR1 LGHNA and CDR2 YNFKEQ. The CDR3 sequence is CASSQDGGQRTEAFF. CDR3 bases: TGTGCCAGCAGCCAAGATGGAGGACAGCGCACTGAAGCTTTCTTT.

This clone was recorded a few times. The chain carries TRBV30 and TRBJ1-5, with 8 positions matching TRBD1. J lost 7 bases, V lost 5 bases, and 4 bases had no gene match. Germline V lookup: CDR1 GTSNPN, CDR2 SVGIG (reference sequence). The CDR3 is 12 amino acids. CDR3 amino acids: CAWDRGMQPQHF. For the CDR3, the DNA is TGTGCCTGGGACAGGGGAATGCAGCCCCAGCATTTT.

This clone has only a few counts. The DNA for the CDR3 is TGCAGCGTTGAGCAACAGAACACTGAAGCTTTCTTT. This gives the protein CSVEQQNTEAFF. The chain combines TRBV29-1 with TRBJ1-1, with D hard to call. V dropped 3 bases and J dropped 1 base, with 6 bases sitting between them. The CDR3 consists of 12 residues. Germline CDR1 and CDR2: SQVTM and ANQGSEA. The variable domain in full, with the rest retrieved from reference TRBV29-1 and TRBJ1-1, is SAVISQKPSRDICQRGTSLTIQCQVDSQVTMMFWYRQQPGQSLTLIATANQGSEATYESGFVIDKFPISRPNLTFSTLTVSNMSPEDSSIYLCSVEQQNTEAFFGQGTRLTVV.

This clone came up a few times. This chain connects TRBV5-1 to TRBJ1-2; D perhaps matches TRBD1 (6 bases). Trimming took off 0 bases at V and 8 bases at J, with 11 bases between the two ends. CDR1 is SGHRS and CDR2 is YFSETQ in the germline V gene. The CDR3 is 13 amino acids. Here the CDR3 reads CASSLGQELGYTF. The CDR3 DNA reads as TGCGCCAGCAGCTTGGGACAGGAGTTGGGCTACACCTTC.

V is TRBV10-3 and J is TRBJ2-3; 7 nucleotides line up with TRBD2. The junction had 6 bases not matched to a gene; V was cut back by 7 bases and J by 5 bases. This CDR3 is built from 13 residues. Germline CDR1 ENHRY, CDR2 SYGVKD. CDR3 sequence reads: CAITPGGGDTQYF. CDR3 in DNA: TGTGCCATCACCCCGGGGGGAGGAGATACGCAGTATTTT.

The gene calls are TRBV25-1 and TRBJ2-7; TRBD1 matches 9 bases. The CDR3 is made up of 13 amino acids. Per germline, CDR1 MGHDK and CDR2 SYGVNS. After removal of 6 bases from V and 3 bases from J, the junction contained 3 bases not matched to a gene. The CDR3 spells CASRGQGGYEQYF. The DNA of the CDR3 is TGTGCCAGCAGGGGACAGGGTGGCTACGAGCAGTACTTC.

The rearrangement joins TRBV6-6 to TRBJ2-7; D may be TRBD1 (5 bases). CDR1 and CDR2 (germline): MNHNY, SVGAGI (reference sequence). Trimming shortened V by 6 bases and J by 0 bases, and 12 bases separated the two germline ends. The CDR3 loop spans 14 amino acids. DNA for the CDR3: TGTGCCAGCAGGCCCCCTGGGGCCTCCTACGAGCAGTACTTC. Its protein product is CASRPPGASYEQYF.

The rearrangement joins TRBV6-5 to TRBJ1-2; 9 bases agree with TRBD1. Germline CDR1 and CDR2: MNHEY and SVGAGI. The CDR3 has 15 amino acids. V lost 7 bases, J lost 3 bases, and 9 bases stayed unmatched. The CDR3 bases are TGTGCCAGCACCGATGGACAGGGGAAGGACTATGGCTACACCTTC. This translates into CASTDGQGKDYGYTF.

This sequence joins TRBV6-5 and TRBJ1-2; tentatively, D is TRBD1 (6 bases). The germline V gene has CDR1 MNHEY and CDR2 SVGAGI. V shed 6 bases and J shed 3 bases, with 17 bases lying between them. The CDR3 runs 15 residues. The CDR3 is CASRYTQQGYYGYTF. The CDR3 bases are TGTGCCAGCAGGTACACACAGCAGGGGTACTATGGCTACACCTTC.

This sequence joins TRBV5-1 and TRBJ2-1, with D tentatively TRBD1 (6 bases). The CDR3 totals 14 residues. V lost 0 bases and J lost 8, with 12 bases in between. Germline V CDR1 and CDR2: SGHRS, YFSETQ. CDR3 protein: CASSLDRVFDEQFF. The CDR3 DNA reads TGCGCCAGCAGCTTGGACAGGGTATTCGATGAGCAGTTCTTC.

V usage is TRBV6-1 and J usage is TRBJ1-5; 9 nucleotides agree with TRBD1. The CDR3 extends over 15 amino acids. In germline, CDR1 is MNHNS, CDR2 SASEGT. J gave up 4 bases and V 5 bases, and 6 bases lay outside the gene matches. The CDR3 spells CASSLWTGANQPQHF. CDR3 sequence (DNA): TGTGCCAGCAGTTTATGGACAGGGGCGAATCAGCCCCAGCATTTT.